The present T cell receptor beta chain was sequenced within a study of blood T cell repertoires in COVID-19. Background on the study: The samples span acute and convalescent COVID-19 from the United States, Italy and Spain. In each case, the material was cDNA or gDNA derived from T cells, B-cell-depleted T cells, or PBMCs.

The authors' processing: Quantification of nucleated cells was approximated via reference gene primer amplification. Data came from immunoSEQ multiplex PCR; TCRdb stores just in-frame clones and leaves some out. From that table come the V and J calls and clone size; the DNA was used to work out D and trimming. The profile covers roughly 300,000 clones, with about 90% appearing a single time and approximately 0.93% taken by the ten largest. The sequenced material came from PBMCs or T cells enriched from blood (not recorded which). The TCR sequence derives from a woman in her twenties or thirties who had recovered from COVID-19.

The CDR3 region has the DNA TGCGCCAGCAGTAATGACAGGGCGGCTAGCACAGATACGCAGTATTTT. Translation: CASSNDRAASTDTQYF. The rearrangement links TRBV10-1 to TRBJ2-3; TRBD1 agrees at 7 bases. CDR3 length: 16 residues. Germline CDR1 reads WNHNN; CDR2 reads SYGVQD (reference sequence). The V gene end was trimmed by 5 bases and the J gene end by 0 bases; junction bases not matched to a gene: 8.